The 28 T cell receptor beta chains below were found in one sample sequenced in a study of blood T cell repertoires in COVID-19. Clones were read by immunoSEQ multiplex PCR, and TCRdb kept only the in-frame ones, dropping some. The sample holds about 150,000 clones, roughly 84% seen once. The sequencing input was peripheral blood. These receptors were taken from a young man with COVID-19, enrolled during active disease.

The rearrangement links TRBV10-2 to TRBJ1-1, with D uncertain. Germline loops: CDR1 WSHSY, CDR2 SAAADI. The CDR3 runs to 14 residues. With 2 bases removed from V and 2 bases from J, the gap between germline ends came to 9 bases. The CDR3 DNA reads TGCGCCAGCAGTGAGCTGGAGGGAAACACTGAAGCTTTCTTT. Translation: CASSELEGNTEAFF.

This clone was recorded only once. The chain combines TRBV4-1 with TRBJ1-2; 7 bases are a match to TRBD1. Germline assignment: CDR1 MGHRA and CDR2 YSYEKL. The trim removed 1 base at V and 0 bases at J, leaving 2 bases unmatched. The CDR3 totals 15 residues. The CDR3 is CASSQGTGPNYGYTF. CDR3 DNA sequence: TGCGCCAGCAGCCAAGGGACAGGCCCTAACTATGGCTACACCTTC.

V and J are TRBV24-1 and TRBJ2-1; no firm D call. This CDR3 contains 16 residues. V lost 0 bases to trimming and J lost 0 bases, with 8 bases between them. Germline V CDR1 and CDR2: KGHDR, SFDVKD. CDR3 DNA sequence: TGTGCCACCAGTGATTTGCGGCGGAACTCCTACAATGAGCAGTTCTTC. It codes for CATSDLRRNSYNEQFF.

Concerning this clone: The germline gene is not matched at one end of the junction; a read error may be the cause. This sequence joins TRBV10-3 and TRBJ2-7, with D possibly TRBD2 on 6 matching bases. The CDR3 consists of 13 residues. Germline lookup yields CDR1 ENHRY and CDR2 SYGVKD. The CDR3 protein is CPHGTPKGYEQYF. The CDR3, as DNA: TGCCCCCACGGGACTCCTAAAGGCTACGAGCAGTACTTC.

The rearrangement links TRBV25-1 to TRBJ2-3, with D maybe TRBD2 (6 bases). V lost 5 bases and J 1 base, leaving 19 bases between the germline ends. Germline V CDR1 and CDR2: MGHDK, SYGVNS. The CDR3 has 17 residues. Here the CDR3 reads CASSWGPEGRGTDTQYF. The CDR3 bases are TGTGCCAGCAGTTGGGGACCGGAGGGCCGAGGCACAGATACGCAGTATTTT. The full variable domain, completed using reference TRBV25-1 and TRBJ2-3, is EADIYQTPRYLVIGTGKKITLECSQTMGHDKMYWYQQDPGMELHLIHYSYGVNSTEKGDLSSESTVSRIRTEHFPLTLESARPSHTSQYLCASSWGPEGRGTDTQYFGPGTRLTVL.

J is TRBJ2-1 and V is TRBV10-3, with TRBD2 identical over 8 bases. The CDR3 has 15 residues. CDR1 ENHRY and CDR2 SYGVKD come from the germline V gene. The V and J ends lost 6 bases and 3 bases, in that order; junction bases with no gene match: 7. Here the CDR3 DNA reads TGTGCCATCAGGGGGGAGCGGGAGCTCTACAATGAGCAGTTCTTC. It yields the protein CAIRGERELYNEQFF.

This sequence joins TRBV6-5 and TRBJ1-1; D not certain. This CDR3 is 11 amino acids long. Germline loops: CDR1 MNHEY, CDR2 SVGAGI. Between the trimmed V and J ends, which lost 7 bases and 0 bases, there was a span of 3 bases. CDR3 amino acids: CASTLNTEAFF. CDR3 nucleotides: TGTGCCAGCACGTTGAACACTGAAGCTTTCTTT.

CDR3 residues: CASSTTQGAHTQYF. CDR3 nucleotide sequence: TGTGCCAGCAGTACAACACAGGGGGCGCATACGCAGTATTTT. J is TRBJ2-3 and V is TRBV27, with TRBD1 identical over 9 bases. Looked up from germline, CDR1 is MNHEY and CDR2 is SMNVEV (reference sequence). V gave up 5 bases and J gave up 7 bases; unmatched junction bases: 7. This CDR3 is 14 amino acids long.

The chain carries TRBV5-5 and TRBJ1-1; D might be TRBD1 (5 bases). There are 14 residues in the CDR3. The V gene's germline CDR1 is SGHKS and CDR2 YYEKEE (reference sequence). V shed 0 bases and J shed 4 bases, with 10 bases lying between them. The CDR3 sequence is CASSLDAGSTEAFF. The DNA for the CDR3 is TGTGCCAGCAGCTTGGACGCAGGGTCCACTGAAGCTTTCTTT.

The chain uses TRBV12-3 or TRBV12-4 and TRBJ1-2; D is unresolved. V lost 10 bases to trimming and J lost 6 bases, with 18 bases between them. This CDR3 region has 13 residues. Here the CDR3 reads CATGFQMRDGYTF. The DNA of the CDR3 is TGTGCCACCGGGTTTCAAATGAGGGATGGCTACACCTTC.

Here the CDR3 reads CASSVETSGNIQYF. The CDR3 DNA reads as TGTGCCAGCAGTGTGGAGACTAGCGGTAACATTCAGTACTTC. The V and J genes are TRBV2 and TRBJ2-4; 9 bases fit TRBD2. Looked up from germline, CDR1 is SNHLY and CDR2 is FYNNEI. The V and J ends lost 4 bases and 7 bases, in that order; junction bases with no gene match: 5. The CDR3 runs to 14 residues.

The chain uses TRBV9 and TRBJ1-1; D possibly corresponds to TRBD1 (5 bases). The CDR3 has 16 amino acids. The germline V and J ends were trimmed by 0 bases and 5 bases, with 17 bases remaining between them. Germline values: CDR1 SGDLS, CDR2 YYNGEE. The CDR3 DNA reads as TGTGCCAGCAGCGTAGGGGGCGACACCGGGAGGACTGAAGCTTTCTTT. It encodes CASSVGGDTGRTEAFF.

The chain carries TRBV7-2 and TRBJ2-4; 11 positions agree with TRBD1. V shed 5 bases and J 0 bases; nucleotides not matched to a gene: 9. Germline values: CDR1 SGHTA, CDR2 FQGNSA. The length of the CDR3 is 18 residues. CDR3 nucleotide sequence: TGTGCCAGCAGCCCCCGGGACAGGGGGACTCTAGCCAAAAACATTCAGTACTTC. Its translation is CASSPRDRGTLAKNIQYF.

The V call is TRBV19, the J call TRBJ2-3, with D unresolved. V was cut by 5 bases and J by 0 bases, with 6 bases left in between. CDR1 is LNHDA and CDR2 is SQIVND in the germline V gene (reference sequence). This CDR3 spans 13 amino acids. CDR3 nucleotide sequence: TGTGCCAGTAGTCTCGGGAGCACAGATACGCAGTATTTT. Amino acid sequence: CASSLGSTDTQYF.

This clone was recorded at least ten times. V usage is TRBV27 and J usage is TRBJ2-7; a weak D match, TRBD1 (6 bases). CDR1 MNHEY and CDR2 SMNVEV come from the germline V gene (reference sequence). The CDR3 runs 14 residues. V lost 6 bases and J 0 bases, leaving 12 bases between the germline ends. The DNA for the CDR3 is TGTGCCAGCAGGGTACGGGACACCTCCTACGAGCAGTACTTC. It is translated as CASRVRDTSYEQYF.

V is TRBV6-5 and J is TRBJ2-3; 10 bases fit TRBD2. Germline values: CDR1 MNHEY, CDR2 SVGAGI. V gave up 8 bases and J gave up 2 bases; unmatched junction bases: 4. The CDR3 loop spans 14 amino acids. The CDR3 DNA is TGTGCCAGCGGAGCGGGAGGGGACACAGATACGCAGTATTTT. As protein: CASGAGGDTDTQYF.

The genes are TRBV5-1 and TRBJ2-7; D might be TRBD1 (5 bases). CDR1 is SGHRS and CDR2 is YFSETQ in the germline V gene. Trimming removed 9 bases from V and 1 base from J, with 14 bases in between. The CDR3 consists of 13 residues. The CDR3 DNA reads TGCGCCACCAAGGACCAGGGATCCTACGAGCAGTACTTC. Its translation: CATKDQGSYEQYF.

The chain uses TRBV2 and TRBJ2-1, with D possibly matching TRBD2 (5 bases). Germline V gives CDR1 SNHLY, CDR2 FYNNEI. There are 16 residues in the CDR3. The V gene lost 5 bases and the J gene lost 4 bases, with 18 bases spanning the gap. This CDR3 is CASSIASTTPYNEQFF. The CDR3 DNA follows: TGTGCCAGCAGTATTGCTAGCACAACCCCATACAATGAGCAGTTCTTC.

The V gene is TRBV5-1, the J gene TRBJ2-6; D call uncertain. This CDR3 spans 14 amino acids. Deletions cut 2 bases from V and 2 bases from J, with 5 bases between. Germline CDR1 and CDR2: SGHRS and YFSETQ. In DNA, the CDR3 is TGCGCCAGCAGCTTAGAGGCTGGGGCCAACGTCCTGACTTTC. Residues: CASSLEAGANVLTF.

V usage is TRBV6-2 or TRBV6-3 and J usage is TRBJ2-1, with 8 bases identical to TRBD2. The CDR3 contains 14 residues. The V gene end was trimmed by 2 bases and the J gene end by 6 bases; junction bases not matched to a gene: 3. Per the germline V gene, CDR1 is MNHEY and CDR2 is SVGEGT. The CDR3 nucleotides are TGTGCCAGCAGTTACCAGACTAGCGCCAATGAGCAGTTCTTC. The encoded protein is CASSYQTSANEQFF.

The chain has TRBV5-1 and TRBJ2-3, with D possibly matching TRBD1 (6 bases). The CDR3 contains 14 residues. V was cut by 3 bases and J by 4 bases, with 12 bases left in between. The germline V gene encodes CDR1 SGHRS and CDR2 YFSETQ. CDR3 in amino acids: CASSSPRGPDTQYF. CDR3 nucleotides: TGCGCCAGCAGCTCCCCCAGGGGTCCAGATACGCAGTATTTT.

This chain connects TRBV27 to TRBJ2-7; 9 bases fit TRBD2. Losses at the gene ends were 0 bases for V and 9 bases for J; bases not matched to a gene: 12. This CDR3 is 16 amino acids long. Germline CDR1 and CDR2: MNHEY and SMNVEV (reference sequence). The CDR3 DNA reads TGTGCCAGCAGTTTATCGGCGGGGGGGACCTCCTTTCCGCAGTACTTC. Protein product: CASSLSAGGTSFPQYF.

The chain combines TRBV11-2 with TRBJ1-4, with D hard to call. This CDR3 is built from 13 residues. V lost 2 bases and J 4 bases, leaving 5 bases between the germline ends. Germline V gene lookup returns CDR1 SGHAT and CDR2 FQNNGV. CDR3 sequence reads: CASSLLYNEKLFF. The CDR3 region has the DNA TGTGCCAGCAGCTTACTTTATAATGAAAAACTGTTTTTT.

The rearrangement joins TRBV9 to TRBJ2-1, with D perhaps TRBD2 (6 bases). Per germline, CDR1 SGDLS and CDR2 YYNGEE. This CDR3 region has 15 residues. Trimming took 0 bases from V and 4 from J, leaving 11 bases between them. CDR3 residues: CASSVAGGDYNEQFF. The CDR3 nucleotides read TGTGCCAGCAGCGTAGCGGGCGGGGATTACAATGAGCAGTTCTTC.

V is TRBV13 and J is TRBJ2-7; unclear D gene. Trimming left V 0 bases short and J 5 bases short, with 11 bases between. CDR3 length: 14 residues. CDR1 is PRHDT, CDR2 FYEKMQ, per germline (reference sequence). The CDR3 protein is CASSLGRSPHEQYF. CDR3 DNA: TGTGCCAGCAGCTTAGGTCGGAGCCCCCACGAGCAGTACTTC.

V is TRBV9 and J is TRBJ1-2; 10 bases are a match to TRBD1. This CDR3 comprises 16 residues. CDR1 SGDLS and CDR2 YYNGEE come from the germline V gene. The junction had 10 bases not matched to a gene; V was cut back by 2 bases and J by 6 bases. CDR3 loop: CASSVPRDRGRDGYTF. CDR3 bases: TGTGCCAGCAGCGTCCCCCGGGACAGGGGTCGGGATGGCTACACCTTC.

The CDR3 bases are TGTGCCAGCTCACCGGGTAAGGGAGTCGAGCAGTACTTC. This codes for CASSPGKGVEQYF. V usage is TRBV18 and J usage is TRBJ2-7; possible D gene TRBD2, 5 bases. V was trimmed by 3 bases and J by 6 bases, leaving 12 bases between them. Germline loops: CDR1 KGHSH, CDR2 LQKENI. The CDR3 is 13 residues long. The variable domain in full, with the rest retrieved from reference TRBV18 and TRBJ2-7, is NAGVMQNPRHLVRRRGQEARLRCSPMKGHSHVYWYRQLPEEGLKFMVYLQKENIIDESGMPKERFSAEFPKEGPSILRIQQVVRGDSAAYFCASSPGKGVEQYFGPGTRLTVT.

The V call is TRBV19, the J call TRBJ1-2; no clear D gene. CDR1 LNHDA and CDR2 SQIVND come from the germline V gene (reference sequence). V lost 6 bases to trimming and J lost 4 bases, with 15 bases between them. There are 14 residues in the CDR3. Here the CDR3 reads CASSTGWGGYGYTF. Here the CDR3 DNA reads TGTGCCAGTAGCACGGGATGGGGAGGCTATGGCTACACCTTC.